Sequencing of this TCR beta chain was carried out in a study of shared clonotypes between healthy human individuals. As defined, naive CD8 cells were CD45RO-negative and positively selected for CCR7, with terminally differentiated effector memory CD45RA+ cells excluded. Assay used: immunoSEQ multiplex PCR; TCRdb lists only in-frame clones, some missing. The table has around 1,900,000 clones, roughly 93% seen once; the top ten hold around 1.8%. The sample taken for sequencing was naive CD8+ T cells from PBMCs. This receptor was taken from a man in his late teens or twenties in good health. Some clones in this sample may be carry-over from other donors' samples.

CDR3 in DNA: TGTGCCAGCAGCTTAGCTGCTCCTTACGAGCAGTACTTC. As protein: CASSLAAPYEQYF. The chain carries TRBV11-2 and TRBJ2-7; D gene uncertain. The CDR3 extends over 13 amino acids. V lost 1 base and J 4 bases, leaving 8 bases between the germline ends. Germline CDR1 reads SGHAT; CDR2 reads FQNNGV. Together with reference TRBV11-2 and TRBJ2-7, the CDR3 gives the full variable domain: EAGVAQSPRYKIIEKRQSVAFWCNPISGHATLYWYQQILGQGPKLLIQFQNNGVVDDSQLPKDRFSAERLKGVDSTLKIQPAKLEDSAVYLCASSLAAPYEQYFGPGTRLTVT.